The rows below give T cell receptor beta chains drawn from one sample of a study of CD8+ T cells in alopecia areata. Clones were sequenced by immunoSEQ multiplex PCR, and TCRdb holds only the in-frame ones, with some missing. Of some 130,000 clones listed, approximately 49% are singletons. Specimen: CD8+ T cells sorted from blood, collected at week 0. The receptors here all came from a human donor with alopecia areata. Each CDR3 is given with its conserved first and last residue. Fields, in order: V gene, J gene, CDR3 protein.

>TRBV5-1|TRBJ1-6
CASSPDRGLANSPLHF
>TRBV7-9|TRBJ2-7
CASSPGHNEQYF
>TRBV27|TRBJ1-1
CASREGMNTEAFF
>TRBV29-1|TRBJ1-2
CSVDQGAGYGYTF
>TRBV10-2|TRBJ1-1
CASSEGAGERAFF
>TRBV4-1|TRBJ2-3
CASSRQTDTQYF
>TRBV4-1|TRBJ2-3
CASSQDSGSRLGFRYF
>TRBV5-4|TRBJ2-2
CASSLKGRNTGELFF
>TRBV15|TRBJ2-5
CATSRGEGYQETQYF
>TRBV30|TRBJ2-3
CAWSVPGQATDTQYF
>TRBV19|TRBJ1-5
CASSIGQYSNQPQHF
>TRBV10-3|TRBJ2-1
CAISEPLGSSYNEQFF
>TRBV5-6|TRBJ1-1
CASSLGRTEAFF
>TRBV28|TRBJ1-5
CASSLPLTGVDQPQHF
>TRBV7-9|TRBJ2-7
CASSYPGQGEQYF
>TRBV7-2|TRBJ2-3
CASSLVDGLMDTQYF
>TRBV19|TRBJ2-1
CASSMDRGIPSYNEQFF
>TRBV29-1|TRBJ1-4
CSVSARTGYANEKLFF
>TRBV27|TRBJ2-3
CASSTISGTSTDTQYF
>TRBV7-9|TRBJ1-2
CASSLAGTNYGYTF
>TRBV7-8|TRBJ2-1
CASSLDSARAGQGEQFF
>TRBV11-1|TRBJ2-7
CASSGTGAEQYF
>TRBV27|TRBJ1-2
CASSLGGSNYGYTF
>TRBV6-6|TRBJ1-1
CASSYAGRSGTEAFF
>TRBV13|TRBJ2-7
CASSTQGVPAYEQYF
>TRBV5-5|TRBJ1-2
CASSWTQGDRGSGYTF
>TRBV4-3|TRBJ1-4
CASSRLDRAGEKLFF
>TRBV27|TRBJ2-7
CASSRGWVNEQYF
>TRBV4-3|TRBJ1-2
CASSHPGTGDLGGYTF
>TRBV15|TRBJ1-6
CATSSRTSGGSPLHF
>TRBV29-1|TRBJ1-2
CSARGQATNYGYTF
>TRBV27|TRBJ2-5
CASSALGETQYF
>TRBV30|TRBJ2-3
CAWSSGATDTQYF
>TRBV19|TRBJ1-2
CASSIDLEVYYGYTF
>TRBV6-5|TRBJ2-7
CASRPRGRYEQYF
>TRBV6-5|TRBJ2-2
CASASGELASGELFF
>TRBV11-2|TRBJ2-1
CASSPSMRGLIHEQFF
>TRBV6-5|TRBJ2-7
CASSYSMGHRNYEQYF
>TRBV29-1|TRBJ2-7
CSVGGYIEGSYEQYF
>TRBV29-1|TRBJ2-5
CSVERLAGNVGETQYF
>TRBV12-5|TRBJ2-5
CASGFRTETQYF
>TRBV5-1|TRBJ2-1
CASSPYPDLEQFF
>TRBV15|TRBJ1-1
CATSAGTVSQATEAFF
>TRBV7-8|TRBJ2-4
CASSLDLKNIQYF
>TRBV19|TRBJ2-1
CASSIDWTSGARGFF
>TRBV5-6|TRBJ1-1
CASSGPGQSKAFF
>TRBV30|TRBJ2-3
CAWSLRTWPDTDTQYF
>TRBV27|TRBJ2-1
CASSSGSSSYNEQFF
>TRBV13|TRBJ2-7
CASSLEGAPSYEQYF
>TRBV27|TRBJ2-7
CASRWTESYEQYF